This TCR beta chain emerged from a study of Graves' ophthalmopathy and Graves' hyperthyroidism. In its sample, this clonotype was seen many times. V was pared by 4 bases and J by 5 bases, with 13 bases between. This CDR3 has 14 residues. The germline CDR1 and CDR2 sequences are KGHDR and SFDVKD. Amplification targeted the TCR beta CDR3 regions, with RNA transcripts as the source material. The workflow started with a first-round RT-PCR run with HTBI primers and then moved on to a second-round multiplex PCR. One entry per CDR3 protein, called by TCRdb with MiXCR from the multiplex PCR reads. The sample has some 410,000 distinct CDR3 sequences, approximately 21% seen once.

This TCR came from a woman aged 18 to 35 with stable Graves' hyperthyroidism. The sequencing input was peripheral blood. The chain carries TRBV24-1 and TRBJ2-5; D call uncertain. DNA for the CDR3: TGTGCCACCAGTGACCCGGACCCTATGGAGACCCAGTACTTC. As protein: CATSDPDPMETQYF.